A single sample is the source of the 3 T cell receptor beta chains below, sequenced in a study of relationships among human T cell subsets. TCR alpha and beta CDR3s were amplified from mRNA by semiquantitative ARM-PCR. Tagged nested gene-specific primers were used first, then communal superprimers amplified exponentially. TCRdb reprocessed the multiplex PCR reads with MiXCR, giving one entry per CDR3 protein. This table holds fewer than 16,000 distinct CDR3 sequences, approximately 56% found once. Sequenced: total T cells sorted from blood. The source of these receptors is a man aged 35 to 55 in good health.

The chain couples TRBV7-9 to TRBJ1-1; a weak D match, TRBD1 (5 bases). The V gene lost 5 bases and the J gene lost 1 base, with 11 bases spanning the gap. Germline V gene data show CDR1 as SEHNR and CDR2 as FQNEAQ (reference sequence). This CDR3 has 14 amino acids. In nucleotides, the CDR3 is TGTGCCAGCAGCGTCGACAGATGGAACACTGAAGCTTTCTTT. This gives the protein CASSVDRWNTEAFF.

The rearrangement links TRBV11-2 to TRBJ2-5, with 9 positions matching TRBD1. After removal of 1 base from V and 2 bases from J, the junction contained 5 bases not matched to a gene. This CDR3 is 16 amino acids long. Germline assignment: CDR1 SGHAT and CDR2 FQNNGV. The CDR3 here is CASSLGDRVLQETQYF. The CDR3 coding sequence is TGTGCCAGCAGCTTAGGGGACAGGGTACTTCAAGAGACCCAGTACTTC.

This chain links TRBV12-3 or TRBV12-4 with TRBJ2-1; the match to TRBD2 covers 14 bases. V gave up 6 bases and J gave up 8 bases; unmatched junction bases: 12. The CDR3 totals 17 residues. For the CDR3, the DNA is TGTGCCAGCAGCTCCGCGCAGACTAGCGGGAGGGCCTATGAGCAGTTCTTC. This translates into CASSSAQTSGRAYEQFF.